This TCR beta chain was identified during a study of cytomegalovirus exposure and HLA in healthy donors. Regarding the study as a whole: The listing of roughly 160 TCR beta chains classed them as cytomegalovirus-associated. Reported results showed that the classifier diagnosed cytomegalovirus status with high specificity and sensitivity. It was confirmed in vitro that a few of the CMV-associated chains were specific for CMV antigens.

Concerning this clone: No antigen is known for it.

This CDR3 has 15 residues. CDR1 is MDHEN and CDR2 is SYDVKM in the germline V gene. V was shortened by 4 bases and J by 1 base, with 14 bases between the two germline ends. Assay used: immunoSEQ multiplex PCR; TCRdb lists only in-frame clones, some missing. The sample shows around 300,000 clones, more than 75% of them seen only once. Sequencing was done on a sample of PBMCs. The TCR originated in a woman younger than 30 in good health and CMV-seronegative. The rearrangement joins TRBV28 to TRBJ2-7, with D possibly TRBD1 on 5 matching bases. In DNA, the CDR3 is TGTGCCAGCAGTTCTCACAAGGGGTATTCCTACGAGCAGTACTTC. It encodes CASSSHKGYSYEQYF.